The entry that follows covers one TCR beta chain sequence. Germline CDR1 SGDLS, CDR2 YYNGEE. V was cut by 0 bases and J by 1 base, with 10 bases left in between. CDR3 size: 16 residues. The entry originates in a study of blood T cell repertoires in COVID-19. Assay: immunoSEQ multiplex PCR; the TCRdb copy retains only in-frame clones and omits some. The table lists 200,000 to 250,000 clones, around 89% of them singletons. Enrollees, roughly 18 to 95 years old, lived in about two dozen US areas. This clonotype originated in a woman younger than 35 in a cohort exposed to, infected with or recovered from COVID-19 (not recorded which). The J gene is TRBJ2-2, the V gene TRBV9, with D tentatively TRBD2 (6 bases). The sequencing sample was made of PBMCs or T cells enriched from blood (not recorded which). CDR3 amino acids: CASSVGPAGNTGELFF. The DNA of the CDR3 is TGTGCCAGCAGCGTAGGCCCAGCGGGGAACACCGGGGAGCTGTTTTTT.